The text below deals with one T cell receptor beta chain. Source study methods: Amplification of reference gene primers was used by the study to estimate nucleated cell counts. This table comes from immunoSEQ multiplex PCR, and its TCRdb copy is limited to in-frame clones, with some not included. V, J and clone size derive from that table, while D and trimming were established from the DNA sequence. The table shows around 300,000 clones, with 85% occurring only once. Trimming stripped 1 base from V and 3 bases from J, with 14 bases between. The V gene's germline CDR1 is SGHTA and CDR2 FQGNSA. The CDR3 runs to 16 residues. These data belong to a study of blood T cell repertoires in COVID-19. Study context: Material from acute and convalescent COVID-19 was sourced from the United States, Italy and Spain.

The clonotype originates from a woman aged 50 to 60 who had recovered from COVID-19. Input material: PBMCs or T cells enriched from blood (not recorded which). The V gene is TRBV7-2, the J gene TRBJ2-3; D is unclear. CDR3 region: CASSLDFASGTDTQYF. The CDR3 bases are TGTGCCAGCAGCTTAGATTTTGCTAGTGGTACAGATACGCAGTATTTT.